These 30 T cell receptor beta chains originate from one sample sequenced in a study of CD8 T cells in Susac syndrome. RNA in amounts of about 0.5 to 1 ug was reverse transcribed with random hexamers. TCRdb re-derived calls from the immunoSEQ multiplex PCR reads in MiXCR, one entry per CDR3 protein. The sample has some 180,000 distinct CDR3 sequences, over 85% seen once; the top ten hold around 0.1%. The sequenced sample was CD4+ T cells from PBMCs. The receptors here all came from a human donor in good health.

The chain joins TRBV12-3 or TRBV12-4 to TRBJ2-7; D remains ambiguous. CDR3 length: 13 residues. The V end was cut by 5 bases, the J end by 7 bases, with 15 bases between. The chain's CDR3 is CASSPLRLGEQYF. The CDR3 nucleotides are TGTGCCAGCAGTCCCCTCCGGTTAGGTGAGCAGTACTTC.

The rearrangement links TRBV28 to TRBJ2-1, with D perhaps matching TRBD1 or TRBD2 (5 bases each). CDR1 and CDR2 from the germline V gene are MDHEN and SYDVKM. This CDR3 has 15 amino acids. V lost 6 bases and J lost 0, with 12 bases in between. The CDR3 loop reads CASSLARDSYNEQFF. CDR3 nucleotide sequence: TGTGCCAGCAGCCTAGCCAGGGACTCCTACAATGAGCAGTTCTTC.

The gene calls are TRBV4-2 and TRBJ1-1; 8 bases align to TRBD1. CDR1 and CDR2 (germline): LGHNA, YNFKEQ. The junction had 14 bases not matched to a gene; V was cut back by 3 bases and J by 5 bases. The CDR3 totals 17 residues. The CDR3 nucleotides read TGTGCCAGCAGCCAGATGGGGAGGGGCCAGGGGGCTACTGAAGCTTTCTTT. Translation: CASSQMGRGQGATEAFF.

The count of this clonotype is one. The V call is TRBV11-1, the J call TRBJ1-6; 9 bases fit TRBD1. There are 15 residues in the CDR3. Germline lookup yields CDR1 SGHAT and CDR2 FQDESV (reference sequence). The V and J ends lost 7 bases and 9 bases, in that order; junction bases with no gene match: 10. In nucleotides, the CDR3 is TGTGCCAGCACACTGGGCGGACAGGGGAGTTCACCCCTCCACTTT. Translation gives CASTLGGQGSSPLHF.

This chain connects TRBV12-3 or TRBV12-4 to TRBJ2-5; 7 bases map to TRBD1. The CDR3 is 12 residues long. J was trimmed by 5 bases and V by 6 bases; bases with no gene match: 3. The DNA for the CDR3 is TGTGCCAGCAGGAAGGACAGGGAGACCCAGTACTTC. Protein product: CASRKDRETQYF.

This clonotype has a single count. The V call is TRBV7-2, the J call TRBJ2-7; D is tentatively TRBD1 or TRBD2 (5 bases each). Between the trimmed V and J ends, which lost 3 bases and 2 bases, there was a span of 8 bases. This CDR3 region has 13 residues. Germline V lookup: CDR1 SGHTA, CDR2 FQGNSA. The CDR3 DNA reads as TGTGCCAGCAGCTTCGGGACGACCTACGAGCAGTACTTC. This encodes CASSFGTTYEQYF.

The chain recombines TRBV9 with TRBJ2-7, with D unclear. From germline, CDR1 is SGDLS and CDR2 YYNGEE. V shed 0 bases and J shed 0 bases, with 4 bases lying between them. The CDR3 length is 13 residues. CDR3 in amino acids: CASSVDLSYEQYF. As DNA, the CDR3 is TGTGCCAGCAGCGTAGACCTCTCCTACGAGCAGTACTTC.

This sequence joins TRBV3-1 and TRBJ1-5, with 7 bases that match TRBD1. With V trimmed by 0 bases and J by 5 bases, 4 bases remained unmatched. CDR1 and CDR2 from the germline V gene are LGHDT and YNNKEL (reference sequence). The CDR3 consists of 15 residues. CDR3 in DNA: TGTGCCAGCAGCCAAGACGGACAGGAATATCAGCCCCAGCATTTT. It translates to CASSQDGQEYQPQHF. Full variable domain (remainder filled in from reference TRBV3-1 and TRBJ1-5): DTAVSQTPKYLVTQMGNDKSIKCEQNLGHDTMYWYKQDSKKFLKIMFSYNNKELIINETVPNRFSPKSPDKAHLNLHINSLELGDSAVYFCASSQDGQEYQPQHFGDGTRLSIL.

The chain recombines TRBV6-1 with TRBJ1-4; no reliable D call. The CDR3 has 14 amino acids. The V end lost 5 bases, the J end lost 9 bases, and 16 bases lay between the germline ends. Germline values: CDR1 MNHNS, CDR2 SASEGT. In DNA form, the CDR3 reads TGTGCCAGCAGTCCTTCCGGGGTCTGGAAAAAACTGTTTTTT. Translating gives CASSPSGVWKKLFF.

The chain employs TRBV7-8 and TRBJ2-5, with D tentatively TRBD2 (6 bases). Trimming cost V 8 bases and J 1 base, with 17 bases left between them. The CDR3 is made up of 15 amino acids. Germline V CDR1 and CDR2: SGHVS, FQNEAQ. The CDR3 spells CASGLGARGQETQYF. The CDR3 DNA sequence: TGTGCCAGCGGCCTAGGGGCGCGGGGCCAAGAGACCCAGTACTTC.

Concerning this clonotype: Relative to the germline gene, one junction end is altered; a read error may explain this. The chain uses TRBV4-3 and TRBJ2-3; 7 nucleotides match TRBD1. The germline V gene has CDR1 LGHNA and CDR2 YSLEER. The CDR3 is 16 amino acids. The chain's CDR3 is CASSQGLATGADTQYF. Here the CDR3 DNA reads TGCGCCAGCAGTCAAGGTCTGGCCACAGGGGCAGATACGCAGTATTTT.

V and J are TRBV30 and TRBJ1-2; unclear D gene. CDR1 and CDR2 (germline): GTSNPN, SVGIG (reference sequence). The CDR3 consists of 12 residues. V lost 6 bases and J 5 bases, leaving 13 bases between the germline ends. CDR3 loop: CACRAFRYGYTF. CDR3 in DNA: TGTGCCTGCAGAGCCTTTAGGTATGGCTACACCTTC.

This sequence joins TRBV28 and TRBJ1-2; 8 positions agree with TRBD1. V lost 2 bases to trimming and J lost 8 bases; unmatched junction nucleotides: 10. CDR3 length: 15 residues. Germline CDR1 and CDR2: MDHEN and SYDVKM. In DNA, the CDR3 is TGTGCCAGCAGTTTAGGAGGGACAGGTCGGCGGGGCTACACCTTC. Its protein product is CASSLGGTGRRGYTF.

The genes are TRBV3-1 and TRBJ2-5; D not certain. The CDR3 totals 15 residues. CDR1 is LGHDT, CDR2 YNNKEL, per germline (reference sequence). Trimming shortened V by 1 base and J by 0 bases, and 9 bases separated the two germline ends. CDR3 sequence reads: CASSQVPRYQETQYF. For the CDR3, the DNA is TGTGCCAGCAGCCAAGTGCCAAGATACCAAGAGACCCAGTACTTC.

The J gene is TRBJ1-2, the V gene TRBV5-1; no reliable D call. Per the germline V gene, CDR1 is SGHRS and CDR2 is YFSETQ. Between the trimmed V and J ends, which lost 4 bases and 2 bases, there was a span of 12 bases. The CDR3 is made up of 14 amino acids. CDR3 in DNA: TGCGCCAGCAGCCTCAGCCAGAGAAACTATGGCTACACCTTC. Amino acid sequence: CASSLSQRNYGYTF.

The CDR3 sequence: CASSPVESGVRSYTF. The CDR3 DNA reads TGTGCCAGCAGTCCTGTCGAGTCAGGGGTCAGGAGCTACACCTTC. The V gene is TRBV12-3 or TRBV12-4, the J gene TRBJ1-2; a weak D match, TRBD1 (6 bases). This CDR3 comprises 15 residues. Trimming took off 5 bases at V and 9 bases at J, with 22 bases between the two ends.

The chain couples TRBV7-2 to TRBJ2-4, with D unresolved. Trimming pared 1 base from V and 3 bases from J, leaving 10 bases between. The germline gives CDR1 SGHTA, CDR2 FQGNSA. The CDR3 has 15 residues. CDR3 coding DNA: TGTGCCAGCAGCTTAGTGGGGTTAGACAAAAACATTCAGTACTTC. Amino acid sequence: CASSLVGLDKNIQYF.

J is TRBJ1-5 and V is TRBV19; 12 positions agree with TRBD1. This CDR3 region has 16 residues. The junction had 10 bases not matched to a gene; V was cut back by 7 bases and J by 6 bases. From germline, CDR1 is LNHDA and CDR2 SQIVND (reference sequence). The CDR3 sequence is CASNAGTGGSSQPQHF. The CDR3, as DNA: TGTGCCAGTAACGCCGGGACAGGGGGCTCCTCTCAGCCCCAGCATTTT. The variable domain in full, completed from reference TRBV19 and TRBJ1-5, reads DGGITQSPKYLFRKEGQNVTLSCEQNLNHDAMYWYRQDPGQGLRLIYYSQIVNDFQKGDIAEGYSVSREKKESFPLTVTSAQKNPTAFYLCASNAGTGGSSQPQHFGDGTRLSIL.

The V gene is TRBV5-1, the J gene TRBJ2-5; no definite D call. Trimming shortened V by 0 bases and J by 2 bases, and 11 bases separated the two germline ends. The CDR3 runs to 15 residues. Germline-derived CDR1 and CDR2 are SGHRS and YFSETQ. Written as DNA, the CDR3 is TGCGCCAGCAGCTTGGTGTTAGGGATACAAGAGACCCAGTACTTC. This encodes CASSLVLGIQETQYF. The complete variable domain, with remaining parts taken from reference TRBV5-1 and TRBJ2-5, reads KAGVTQTPRYLIKTRGQQVTLSCSPISGHRSVSWYQQTPGQGLQFLFEYFSETQRNKGNFPGRFSGRQFSNSRSEMNVSTLELGDSALYLCASSLVLGIQETQYFGPGTRLLVL.

This clonotype was detected once. V usage is TRBV19 and J usage is TRBJ1-1; D is undetermined. Trimming removed 1 base at V and 1 base at J, with 7 bases between. Germline CDR1 and CDR2: LNHDA and SQIVND (reference sequence). The CDR3 has 14 residues. The CDR3 DNA is TGTGCCAGTAGTATAGGGAAGACGAACACTGAAGCTTTCTTT. It encodes CASSIGKTNTEAFF.

The gene calls are TRBV14 and TRBJ1-2; 7 nucleotides agree with TRBD1. Germline V gene lookup returns CDR1 SGHDN and CDR2 FVKESK. This CDR3 is built from 13 residues. The trim removed 3 bases at V and 3 bases at J, leaving 1 base unmatched. CDR3 coding DNA: TGTGCCAGCAGCCATGACAGGGACTATGGCTACACCTTC. Residues: CASSHDRDYGYTF.

The V gene is TRBV5-1, the J gene TRBJ2-3; D is unclear. From germline, CDR1 is SGHRS and CDR2 YFSETQ. With 4 bases removed from V and 0 bases from J, the gap between germline ends came to 15 bases. The CDR3 length is 16 residues. The CDR3 coding sequence is TGCGCCAGCAGCCGCCGGGCTGCCGATAGCACAGATACGCAGTATTTT. It specifies CASSRRAADSTDTQYF.

This clonotype was seen just once. The V and J genes are TRBV2 and TRBJ2-1; 10 bases agree with TRBD2. Germline lookup yields CDR1 SNHLY and CDR2 FYNNEI. The CDR3 is 13 amino acids. V dropped 11 bases and J dropped 6; count of bases not matched to a gene: 7. The CDR3 region is CAGSSGGGNEQFF. CDR3 DNA sequence: TGTGCCGGCTCTAGCGGGGGCGGCAATGAGCAGTTCTTC.

The genes are TRBV12-3 or TRBV12-4 and TRBJ2-5; D is perhaps TRBD1 (7 bases). The V end lost 3 bases, the J end lost 5 bases, and 13 bases lay between the germline ends. The length of the CDR3 is 14 residues. This CDR3 is CASSFPTGRETQYF. CDR3 DNA sequence: TGTGCCAGCAGTTTTCCGACAGGGAGGGAGACCCAGTACTTC.

The chain is built from TRBV4-1 and TRBJ2-5; D possibly corresponds to TRBD2 (5 bases). Germline CDR1 reads MGHRA; CDR2 reads YSYEKL. Trimming shortened V by 2 bases and J by 5 bases, and 15 bases separated the two germline ends. The CDR3 has 15 residues. The CDR3 loop reads CASSQSLDQRETQYF. The DNA of the CDR3 is TGCGCCAGCAGCCAATCGCTAGACCAGCGGGAGACCCAGTACTTC.

V usage is TRBV7-2 and J usage is TRBJ1-1; D remains unclear. Trimming removed 2 bases at V and 10 bases at J, with 20 bases between. The CDR3 is 15 amino acids. The germline V gene has CDR1 SGHTA and CDR2 FQGNSA. CDR3 in DNA: TGTGCCAGCAGCTTAAACACTGGGCAGACCGGTCCAGCTTTCTTT. Amino acid sequence: CASSLNTGQTGPAFF.

This rearrangement joins TRBV19 to TRBJ1-1; TRBD1 matches 11 bases. With 5 bases clipped from V and 5 bases from J, the junction kept 7 bases outside the gene matches. CDR3 length: 15 amino acids. Per germline, CDR1 LNHDA and CDR2 SQIVND (reference sequence). Here the CDR3 reads CASSPRTGGVTEAFF. In nucleotides, the CDR3 is TGTGCCAGTAGTCCCCGGACAGGGGGCGTGACTGAAGCTTTCTTT.

V gene TRBV5-1 combines with J gene TRBJ2-2; 9 bases match TRBD2. The CDR3 extends over 18 amino acids. From germline, CDR1 is SGHRS and CDR2 YFSETQ. Losses at the gene ends were 2 bases for V and 0 bases for J; bases not matched to a gene: 8. The CDR3, as DNA: TGCGCCAGCAGCTTAACAGCGGGGGGACTCGCGAACACCGGGGAGCTGTTTTTT. Protein: CASSLTAGGLANTGELFF.

The chain employs TRBV18 and TRBJ1-5; 7 bases fit TRBD1. V gave up 4 bases and J gave up 0 bases; unmatched junction bases: 3. The CDR3 runs to 15 residues. Germline lookup yields CDR1 KGHSH and CDR2 LQKENI. This CDR3 is CASSLGTDSNQPQHF. The CDR3 nucleotides read TGTGCCAGCTCACTCGGGACAGATAGCAATCAGCCCCAGCATTTT.

This chain links TRBV12-3 or TRBV12-4 with TRBJ2-3; possible D gene TRBD1, 5 bases. V dropped 6 bases and J dropped 4 bases, with 17 bases sitting between them. The CDR3 is 15 amino acids. The CDR3 DNA sequence: TGTGCCAGCAGGTCCGACAGAATTCGTGCAGATACGCAGTATTTT. This codes for CASRSDRIRADTQYF.